One T cell receptor beta chain is described in this entry. Its antigen is as yet unknown. A TCRbeta library incorporating unique molecular identifiers was prepared. Each CDR3 protein is one row after TCRdb ran MiXCR on the PCR reads. The repertoire consists of about a million distinct CDR3 sequences, with roughly 31% occurring once and the leading ten covering roughly 28%. Germline loops: CDR1 LGHNA, CDR2 YNFKEQ. This CDR3 has 16 amino acids. V trimming: 0 bases; J trimming: 2 bases; junction bases outside the gene matches: 4. This record comes from a study of T-cell reconstitution after alpha-beta-depleted transplantation in children. Whole-study findings and limits: T-cell counts and diversity at one year post-transplant came mainly from newly produced T cells. Reports say that about two months after transplant, the alpha-beta T cells came out of several hundred graft clones that had expanded. Recipient T cells and thymic progenitors that survived gave rise to the high TCRbeta diversity observed at day 60 in some patients.

V gene TRBV4-2 combines with J gene TRBJ2-7; TRBD1 agrees at 10 bases. The specimen comprised PBMCs, mostly from graft donor cells, sampled 360 days after TCRalphabeta/CD19-depleted stem cell transplant. This clonotype was obtained from a boy in the first two years of life who had a stem cell transplant for SCID, so the T cells may come from the graft donor. CDR3 protein: CASSQEGTGAPYEQYF. CDR3 DNA sequence: TGTGCCAGCAGCCAAGAGGGGACAGGGGCCCCCTACGAGCAGTACTTC.